This T cell receptor beta chain was sequenced in a study of T-cell memory formation after mild COVID-19. Looking at the study overall: TCR clusters were mostly confined to one donor each.

Study results and caveats: Contracting CD4+ clones were located mainly in CM and EM, and CD8+ clones in EMRA.

Note on this clonotype: Its antigen is unidentified.

Germline assignment: CDR1 SGHTA and CDR2 FQGNSA. The CDR3 has 16 residues. V was cut by 0 bases and J by 3 bases, with 9 bases left in between. TCRalpha and TCRbeta libraries used 5'RACE with constant-segment primers and UMIs. From the 5' RACE reads, TCRdb called clonotypes with MiXCR, one entry per CDR3 protein. This table has about 190,000 distinct CDR3 sequences, approximately 16% appearing once. The chain combines TRBV7-2 with TRBJ1-6; possibly TRBD1 for D (5 bases). The sequencing sample was made of PBMCs or a T cell subset sorted from them (not recorded which). This clonotype was obtained from an adult woman who had mild COVID-19 (a few samples of this study predate the infection). Cell type and time point are not known. Here the CDR3 reads CASSLAGELYNSPLHF. The CDR3, as DNA: TGTGCCAGCAGCTTAGCAGGGGAACTCTATAATTCACCCCTCCACTTT. The whole variable domain, remainder taken from reference TRBV7-2 and TRBJ1-6, is GAGVSQSPSNKVTEKGKDVELRCDPISGHTALYWYRQSLGQGLEFLIYFQGNSAPDKSGLPSDRFSAERTGGSVSTLTIQRTQQEDSAVYLCASSLAGELYNSPLHFGNGTRLTVT.